Listed below are T cell receptor beta chains from one sample, sequenced in a study of T cells in Graves' hyperthyroidism and ophthalmopathy. Each CDR3 protein is one row after TCRdb ran MiXCR on the multiplex PCR reads. The sample has fewer than 550,000 distinct CDR3 sequences, more than 15% seen once; the top ten hold around 14%. The sample consisted of blood. These receptors came from a woman aged 18-35 years with Graves' hyperthyroidism. The CDR3 runs from the conserved cysteine through the conserved F or W. The D gene is left open where the match is weak. Not every row has a clone size; where given, it reads once, few, many or a size class.

cdr3_aa: CASTLAVASEQFF; cdr3_nt: TGTGCCAGCACTCTAGCGGTGGCGTCTGAGCAGTTCTTC; v_call: TRBV2; j_call: TRBJ2-1; clone_size: many; d_call: TRBD2
cdr3_aa: CASSQDWGDGEKLFF; cdr3_nt: TGTGCCAGCAGCCAAGATTGGGGGGACGGGGAAAAACTGTTTTTT; v_call: TRBV4-2; j_call: TRBJ1-4; clone_size: NA; d_call: NA
cdr3_aa: CASSLPGRAEAFF; cdr3_nt: TGTGCCAGCAGTCTGCCGGGGCGCGCTGAAGCTTTCTTT; v_call: TRBV28; j_call: TRBJ1-1; clone_size: many; d_call: NA
cdr3_aa: CASWGPGQGFYEQYF; cdr3_nt: TGTGCCAGCTGGGGTCCGGGACAGGGATTCTACGAGCAGTACTTC; v_call: TRBV28; j_call: TRBJ2-7; clone_size: many; d_call: TRBD1
cdr3_aa: CASSVDQGYGYTF; cdr3_nt: TGTGCCAGCAGCGTAGACCAGGGCTATGGCTACACCTTC; v_call: TRBV9; j_call: TRBJ1-2; clone_size: NA; d_call: NA
cdr3_aa: CASSGSGGRFSYEQYF; cdr3_nt: TGTGCCAGCAGTGGTTCTGGGGGTCGCTTCTCCTACGAGCAGTACTTC; v_call: TRBV28; j_call: TRBJ2-7; clone_size: many; d_call: NA
cdr3_aa: CASSQDPQTNYEQYF; cdr3_nt: TGTGCCAGCAGCCAAGATCCGCAGACAAACTACGAGCAGTACTTC; v_call: TRBV3-1; j_call: TRBJ2-7; clone_size: many; d_call: NA
cdr3_aa: CAISERQTNTEAFF; cdr3_nt: TGTGCCATCAGTGAGCGACAGACGAACACTGAAGCTTTCTTT; v_call: TRBV10-3; j_call: TRBJ1-1; clone_size: few; d_call: NA
cdr3_aa: CASRLSNTEAFF; cdr3_nt: TGTGCCAGCAGGTTGTCGAACACTGAAGCTTTCTTT; v_call: TRBV7-9; j_call: TRBJ1-1; clone_size: NA; d_call: NA
cdr3_aa: CSAPGGDRGPDTQYF; cdr3_nt: TGCAGTGCTCCAGGAGGGGACAGGGGACCAGATACGCAGTATTTT; v_call: TRBV20-1; j_call: TRBJ2-3; clone_size: many; d_call: TRBD1
cdr3_aa: CASSSIPTLNTEAFF; cdr3_nt: TGTGCCAGCAGCTCCATCCCGACACTTAACACTGAAGCTTTCTTT; v_call: TRBV7-2; j_call: TRBJ1-1; clone_size: many; d_call: NA
cdr3_aa: CASSPAGTGVFYEQYF; cdr3_nt: TGTGCCAGCTCACCAGCCGGGACAGGGGTCTTCTACGAGCAGTACTTC; v_call: TRBV18; j_call: TRBJ2-7; clone_size: many; d_call: TRBD1
cdr3_aa: CASSPTGYNEKLFF; cdr3_nt: TGTGCCAGCAGCCCGACAGGCTATAATGAAAAACTGTTTTTT; v_call: TRBV6-1; j_call: TRBJ1-4; clone_size: NA; d_call: NA
cdr3_aa: CAISRAHISGNTIYF; cdr3_nt: TGTGCCATCAGCCGAGCACACATCTCTGGAAACACCATATATTTT; v_call: TRBV10-3; j_call: TRBJ1-3; clone_size: NA; d_call: NA
cdr3_aa: CSVDGRGGTEAFF; cdr3_nt: TGCAGCGTTGACGGCAGGGGAGGCACTGAAGCTTTCTTT; v_call: TRBV29-1; j_call: TRBJ1-1; clone_size: few; d_call: NA
cdr3_aa: CASSYEGAPYEQYF; cdr3_nt: TGTGCCAGCAGTTACGAGGGGGCCCCCTACGAGCAGTACTTC; v_call: TRBV6-2/TRBV6-3; j_call: TRBJ2-7; clone_size: many; d_call: TRBD1
cdr3_aa: CASSSLAGGETQYF; cdr3_nt: TGTGCCAGCAGCTCCCTAGCGGGTGGGGAGACCCAGTACTTC; v_call: TRBV11-2; j_call: TRBJ2-5; clone_size: NA; d_call: TRBD2
cdr3_aa: CSARNSDFYGYTF; cdr3_nt: TGCAGTGCCCGAAACAGTGATTTCTATGGCTACACCTTC; v_call: TRBV20-1; j_call: TRBJ1-2; clone_size: NA; d_call: NA
cdr3_aa: CASKTGSERAEAFF; cdr3_nt: TGTGCCAGCAAAACCGGGAGCGAAAGGGCTGAAGCTTTCTTT; v_call: TRBV5-5; j_call: TRBJ1-1; clone_size: NA; d_call: NA
cdr3_aa: CASSVDGSQEQYF; cdr3_nt: TGTGCCAGCAGCGTGGATGGCAGCCAAGAGCAGTACTTC; v_call: TRBV2; j_call: TRBJ2-7; clone_size: many; d_call: NA
cdr3_aa: CASSSLGTPNTGELFF; cdr3_nt: TGTGCCAGCAGCTCGCTCGGGACCCCGAACACCGGGGAGCTGTTTTTT; v_call: TRBV7-9; j_call: TRBJ2-2; clone_size: few; d_call: NA
cdr3_aa: CASSQVLGTGESGANVLTF; cdr3_nt: TGCGCCAGCAGCCAAGTGTTAGGGACAGGGGAGTCCGGGGCCAACGTCCTGACTTTC; v_call: TRBV4-1; j_call: TRBJ2-6; clone_size: few; d_call: TRBD1
cdr3_aa: CSALQGFNYGYTF; cdr3_nt: TGCAGTGCTCTACAGGGGTTTAACTATGGCTACACCTTC; v_call: TRBV20-1; j_call: TRBJ1-2; clone_size: NA; d_call: TRBD1
cdr3_aa: CASSYEREETQYF; cdr3_nt: TGTGCCAGCAGTTACGAGCGGGAAGAGACCCAGTACTTC; v_call: TRBV6-6; j_call: TRBJ2-5; clone_size: few; d_call: NA
cdr3_aa: CASSPGPTGNIQYF; cdr3_nt: TGCGCCAGCAGCCCCGGACCCACGGGAAACATTCAGTACTTC; v_call: TRBV5-1; j_call: TRBJ2-4; clone_size: many; d_call: NA
cdr3_aa: CASSLDGGSTDTQYF; cdr3_nt: TGTGCCAGCAGCTTAGATGGCGGGAGCACAGATACGCAGTATTTT; v_call: TRBV7-2; j_call: TRBJ2-3; clone_size: many; d_call: NA
cdr3_aa: CASSLDGSTADEQFF; cdr3_nt: TGTGCCAGCAGCTTGGACGGGTCCACGGCGGATGAGCAGTTCTTC; v_call: TRBV5-6; j_call: TRBJ2-1; clone_size: few; d_call: NA
cdr3_aa: CASSTSDEQFF; cdr3_nt: TGTGCCAGCAGTACTAGCGACGAGCAGTTCTTC; v_call: TRBV2; j_call: TRBJ2-1; clone_size: many; d_call: TRBD2
cdr3_aa: CASSIRLAGAHYNEQFF; cdr3_nt: TGTGCCAGCAGCATTAGACTAGCGGGGGCACATTACAATGAGCAGTTCTTC; v_call: TRBV11-2; j_call: TRBJ2-1; clone_size: many; d_call: TRBD2
cdr3_aa: CASSPDISSYNEQFF; cdr3_nt: TGTGCCAGCAGTCCAGACATAAGCTCCTACAATGAGCAGTTCTTC; v_call: TRBV6-1; j_call: TRBJ2-1; clone_size: few; d_call: NA
cdr3_aa: CASSLEEGRNQPQHF; cdr3_nt: TGTGCCAGCAGTTTAGAGGAGGGACGGAATCAGCCCCAGCATTTT; v_call: TRBV28; j_call: TRBJ1-5; clone_size: NA; d_call: NA
cdr3_aa: CASSEAPVIQETQYF; cdr3_nt: TGTGCCAGCAGTGAAGCCCCAGTGATCCAAGAGACCCAGTACTTC; v_call: TRBV6-1; j_call: TRBJ2-5; clone_size: NA; d_call: NA
cdr3_aa: CASSPAGRSQETQYF; cdr3_nt: TGTGCCAGCAGCCCCGCGGGGAGGTCTCAAGAGACCCAGTACTTC; v_call: TRBV6-1; j_call: TRBJ2-5; clone_size: many; d_call: NA
cdr3_aa: CASSIQGLSQETQYF; cdr3_nt: TGTGCCAGTAGTATTCAAGGGTTATCCCAAGAGACCCAGTACTTC; v_call: TRBV19; j_call: TRBJ2-5; clone_size: few; d_call: NA
cdr3_aa: CATSTGGEQYF; cdr3_nt: TGTGCCACGAGTACAGGGGGCGAGCAGTACTTC; v_call: TRBV11-2; j_call: TRBJ2-7; clone_size: NA; d_call: TRBD1
cdr3_aa: CASTQSLASEQYF; cdr3_nt: TGTGCCAGTACACAGAGCCTAGCGAGCGAGCAGTACTTC; v_call: TRBV28; j_call: TRBJ2-7; clone_size: few; d_call: NA
cdr3_aa: CASSLLDGKSNEQFF; cdr3_nt: TGTGCCAGCAGCTTGCTCGACGGGAAGAGCAATGAGCAGTTCTTC; v_call: TRBV7-2; j_call: TRBJ2-1; clone_size: NA; d_call: NA
cdr3_aa: CASSPTGDGYTF; cdr3_nt: TGTGCCAGCAGTCCGACGGGGGATGGCTACACCTTC; v_call: TRBV11-2; j_call: TRBJ1-2; clone_size: few; d_call: NA
cdr3_aa: CASSEGTSGLQETQYF; cdr3_nt: TGTGCCAGCAGCGAGGGGACTAGCGGTCTCCAAGAGACCCAGTACTTC; v_call: TRBV9; j_call: TRBJ2-5; clone_size: few; d_call: TRBD2
cdr3_aa: CASSQGQGSAGAFF; cdr3_nt: TGTGCCAGCAGCCAGGGACAGGGTTCTGCCGGAGCTTTCTTT; v_call: TRBV11-3; j_call: TRBJ1-1; clone_size: many; d_call: TRBD1
cdr3_aa: CASSPSTGSRSRLFF; cdr3_nt: TGTGCCAGCAGTCCCTCTACAGGCTCTAGGAGTAGACTGTTTTTT; v_call: TRBV12-3/TRBV12-4; j_call: TRBJ1-4; clone_size: many; d_call: NA
cdr3_aa: CASSPDRWASPLHF; cdr3_nt: TGTGCCAGTAGCCCCGACAGGTGGGCTTCACCCCTCCACTTT; v_call: TRBV19; j_call: TRBJ1-6; clone_size: few; d_call: NA
cdr3_aa: CASSLEPTSTYEQYF; cdr3_nt: TGTGCCAGCAGCTTAGAACCGACAAGTACCTACGAGCAGTACTTC; v_call: TRBV7-4; j_call: TRBJ2-7; clone_size: many; d_call: NA
cdr3_aa: CASSPEGTGELFF; cdr3_nt: TGTGCCAGCTCACCAGAGGGGACCGGGGAGCTGTTTTTT; v_call: TRBV18; j_call: TRBJ2-2; clone_size: many; d_call: NA
cdr3_aa: CASSPGVDQPQHF; cdr3_nt: TGTGCCAGCTCACCAGGGGTAGATCAGCCCCAGCATTTT; v_call: TRBV18; j_call: TRBJ1-5; clone_size: many; d_call: NA
cdr3_aa: CSARTGVGNTEAFF; cdr3_nt: TGCAGTGCTAGGACAGGGGTTGGGAACACTGAAGCTTTCTTT; v_call: TRBV20-1; j_call: TRBJ1-1; clone_size: many; d_call: TRBD1
cdr3_aa: CASSREGVNYGYTF; cdr3_nt: TGTGCCAGCAGTAGGGAGGGGGTCAACTATGGCTACACCTTC; v_call: TRBV27; j_call: TRBJ1-2; clone_size: many; d_call: NA
cdr3_aa: CASRTIRDRGSYEQYF; cdr3_nt: TGTGCCAGCAGAACGATCCGGGACAGGGGATCCTACGAGCAGTACTTC; v_call: TRBV6-1; j_call: TRBJ2-7; clone_size: NA; d_call: TRBD1